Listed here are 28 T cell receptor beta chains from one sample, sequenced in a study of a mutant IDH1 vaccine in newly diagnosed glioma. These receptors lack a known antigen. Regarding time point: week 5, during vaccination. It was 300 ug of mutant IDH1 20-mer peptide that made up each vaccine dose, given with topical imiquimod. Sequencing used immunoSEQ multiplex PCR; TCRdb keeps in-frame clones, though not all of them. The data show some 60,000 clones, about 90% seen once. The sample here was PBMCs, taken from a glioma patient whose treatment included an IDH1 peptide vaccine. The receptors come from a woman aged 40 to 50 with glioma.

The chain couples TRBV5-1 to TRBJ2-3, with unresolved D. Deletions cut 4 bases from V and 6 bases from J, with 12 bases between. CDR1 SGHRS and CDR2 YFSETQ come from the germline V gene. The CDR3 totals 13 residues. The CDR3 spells CASSHDQRDTQYF. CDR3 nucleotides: TGCGCCAGCAGCCACGACCAGAGGGATACGCAGTATTTT.

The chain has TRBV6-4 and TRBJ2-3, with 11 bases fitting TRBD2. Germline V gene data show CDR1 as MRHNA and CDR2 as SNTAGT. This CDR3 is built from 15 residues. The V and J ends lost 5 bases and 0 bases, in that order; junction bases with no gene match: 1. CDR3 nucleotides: TGTGCCAGCAGTTTAGCGGGAGGGAGCACAGATACGCAGTATTTT. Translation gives CASSLAGGSTDTQYF.

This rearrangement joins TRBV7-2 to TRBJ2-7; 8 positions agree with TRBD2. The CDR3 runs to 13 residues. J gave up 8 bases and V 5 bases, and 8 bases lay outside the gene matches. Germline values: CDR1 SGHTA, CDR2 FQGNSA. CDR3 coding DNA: TGTGCCAGCAGCGGGGGACTAGAAAGTAAGCAGTACTTC. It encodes CASSGGLESKQYF.

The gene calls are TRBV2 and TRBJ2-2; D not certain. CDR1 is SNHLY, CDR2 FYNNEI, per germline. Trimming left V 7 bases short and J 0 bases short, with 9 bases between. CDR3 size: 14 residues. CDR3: CASIGQTNTGELFF. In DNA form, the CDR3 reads TGTGCCAGCATCGGGCAAACGAACACCGGGGAGCTGTTTTTT.

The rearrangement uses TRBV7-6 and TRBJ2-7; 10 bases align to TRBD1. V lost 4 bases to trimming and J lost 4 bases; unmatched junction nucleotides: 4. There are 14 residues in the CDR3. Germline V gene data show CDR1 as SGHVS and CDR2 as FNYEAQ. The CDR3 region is CASSYRQGAYEQYF. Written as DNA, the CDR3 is TGTGCCAGCAGCTACAGACAGGGGGCGTACGAGCAGTACTTC.

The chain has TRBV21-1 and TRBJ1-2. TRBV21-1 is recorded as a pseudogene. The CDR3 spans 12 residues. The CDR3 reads CASSTGARGYTF. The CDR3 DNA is TGTGCCAGCAGCACGGGGGCGCGTGGCTACACCTTC.

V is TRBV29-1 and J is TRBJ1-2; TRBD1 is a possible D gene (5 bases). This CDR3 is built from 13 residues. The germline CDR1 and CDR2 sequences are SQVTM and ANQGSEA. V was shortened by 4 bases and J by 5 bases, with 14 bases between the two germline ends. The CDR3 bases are TGCAGCGTTGGGGGAGGGGCTTTTTATGGCTACACCTTC. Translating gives CSVGGGAFYGYTF.

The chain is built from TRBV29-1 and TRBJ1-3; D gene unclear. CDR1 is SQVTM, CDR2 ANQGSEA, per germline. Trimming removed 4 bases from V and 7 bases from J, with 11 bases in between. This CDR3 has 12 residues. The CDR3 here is CSVGRPPNTIYF. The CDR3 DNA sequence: TGCAGCGTTGGTCGTCCGCCGAACACCATATATTTT.

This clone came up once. Here the CDR3 DNA reads TGTGCCAGCAGCTTAGACAGGTCCTACGAGCAGTACTTC. It specifies CASSLDRSYEQYF. V usage is TRBV7-6 and J usage is TRBJ2-7; D is possibly TRBD1 (5 bases). CDR3 length: 13 amino acids. The V end was cut by 1 base, the J end by 1 base, with 5 bases between. Germline loops: CDR1 SGHVS, CDR2 FNYEAQ.

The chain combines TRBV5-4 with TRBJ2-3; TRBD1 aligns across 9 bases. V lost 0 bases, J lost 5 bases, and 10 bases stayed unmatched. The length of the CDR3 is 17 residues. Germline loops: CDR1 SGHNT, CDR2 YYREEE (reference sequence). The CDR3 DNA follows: TGTGCCAGCAGCTTGGGAGGACAGGGGCTTTCCGGAGATACGCAGTATTTT. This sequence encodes CASSLGGQGLSGDTQYF. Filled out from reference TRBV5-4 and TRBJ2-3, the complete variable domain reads ETGVTQSPTHLIKTRGQQVTLRCSSQSGHNTVSWYQQALGQGPQFIFQYYREEENGRGNFPPRFSGLQFPNYSSELNVNALELDDSALYLCASSLGGQGLSGDTQYFGPGTRLTVL.

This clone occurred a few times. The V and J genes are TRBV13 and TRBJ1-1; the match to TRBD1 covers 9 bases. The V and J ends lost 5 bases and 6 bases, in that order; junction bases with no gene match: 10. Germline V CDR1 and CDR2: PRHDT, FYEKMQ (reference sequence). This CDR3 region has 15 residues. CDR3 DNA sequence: TGTGCCAGCAGCCCCACCGGGACAGGGTTTTCTGAAGCTTTCTTT. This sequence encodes CASSPTGTGFSEAFF.

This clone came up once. In DNA, the CDR3 is TGCGCCAGCAGCCCTGGGACAGGGGGTTCACCCCTCCACTTT. It is translated as CASSPGTGGSPLHF. J is TRBJ1-6 and V is TRBV4-1; TRBD1 matches 11 bases. The CDR3 is 14 amino acids. Trimming cost V 4 bases and J 9 bases; bases outside gene matches: 2. Germline CDR1 is MGHRA and CDR2 is YSYEKL.

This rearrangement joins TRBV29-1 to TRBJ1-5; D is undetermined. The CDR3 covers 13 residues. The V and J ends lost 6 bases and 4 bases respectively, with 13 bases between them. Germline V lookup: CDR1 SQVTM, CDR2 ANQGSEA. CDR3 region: CSVGSSYNQPQHF. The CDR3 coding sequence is TGCAGCGTCGGGTCCTCCTATAATCAGCCCCAGCATTTT.

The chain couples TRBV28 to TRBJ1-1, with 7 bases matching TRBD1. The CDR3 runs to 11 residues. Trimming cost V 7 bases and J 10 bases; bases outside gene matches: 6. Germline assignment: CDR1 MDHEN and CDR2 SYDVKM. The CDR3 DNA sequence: TGTGCCAGCACCAGGGGGTGGGGAGCTTTCTTT. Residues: CASTRGWGAFF.

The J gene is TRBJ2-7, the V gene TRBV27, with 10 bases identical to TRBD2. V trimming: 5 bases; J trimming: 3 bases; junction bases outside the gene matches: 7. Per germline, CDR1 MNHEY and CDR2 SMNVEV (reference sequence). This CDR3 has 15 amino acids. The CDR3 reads CASSPRPSGSYEQYF. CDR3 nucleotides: TGTGCCAGCAGTCCAAGGCCTAGCGGGAGCTACGAGCAGTACTTC.

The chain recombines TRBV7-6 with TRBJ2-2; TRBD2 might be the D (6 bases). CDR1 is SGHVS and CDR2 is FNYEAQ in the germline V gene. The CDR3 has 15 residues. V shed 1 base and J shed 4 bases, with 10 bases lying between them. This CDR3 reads CASSLDGGGTGELFF. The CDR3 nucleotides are TGTGCCAGCAGCTTAGACGGGGGTGGCACCGGGGAGCTGTTTTTT.

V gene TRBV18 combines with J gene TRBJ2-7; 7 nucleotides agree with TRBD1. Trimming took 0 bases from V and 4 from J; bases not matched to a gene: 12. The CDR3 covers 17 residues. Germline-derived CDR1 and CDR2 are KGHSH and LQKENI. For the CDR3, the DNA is TGTGCCAGCTCACCACCGAGGGGGCAGGGGTATAAGTACGAGCAGTACTTC. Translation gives CASSPPRGQGYKYEQYF.

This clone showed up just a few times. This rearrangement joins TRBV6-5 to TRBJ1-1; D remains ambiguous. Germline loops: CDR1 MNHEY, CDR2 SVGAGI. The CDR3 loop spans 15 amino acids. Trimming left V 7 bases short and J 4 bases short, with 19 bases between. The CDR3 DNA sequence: TGTGCCAGCACTCAAACGGGCACCACCGGCACTGAAGCTTTCTTT. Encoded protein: CASTQTGTTGTEAFF.

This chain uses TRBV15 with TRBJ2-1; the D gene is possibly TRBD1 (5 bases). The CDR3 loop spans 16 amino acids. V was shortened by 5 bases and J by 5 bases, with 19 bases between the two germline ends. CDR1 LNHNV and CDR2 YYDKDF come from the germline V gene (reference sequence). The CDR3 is CATSRRGIAGDNEQFF. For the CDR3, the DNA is TGTGCCACCAGCCGAAGGGGCATAGCTGGGGACAATGAGCAGTTCTTC. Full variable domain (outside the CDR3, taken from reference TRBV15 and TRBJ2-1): DAMVIQNPRYQVTQFGKPVTLSCSQTLNHNVMYWYQQKSSQAPKLLFHYYDKDFNNEADTPDNFQSRRPNTSFCFLDIRSPGLGDTAMYLCATSRRGIAGDNEQFFGPGTRLTVL.

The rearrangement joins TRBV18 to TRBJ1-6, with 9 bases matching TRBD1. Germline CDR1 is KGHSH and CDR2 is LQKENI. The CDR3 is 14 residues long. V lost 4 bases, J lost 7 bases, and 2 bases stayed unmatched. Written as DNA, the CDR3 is TGTGCCAGCTCACGGGACAGGGAGAATTCACCCCTCCACTTT. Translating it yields CASSRDRENSPLHF.

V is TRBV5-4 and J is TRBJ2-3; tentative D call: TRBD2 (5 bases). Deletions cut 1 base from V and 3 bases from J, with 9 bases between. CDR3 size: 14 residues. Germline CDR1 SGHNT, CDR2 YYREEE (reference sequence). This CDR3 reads CASSLRLATDTQYF. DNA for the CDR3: TGTGCCAGCAGCTTGCGGCTAGCAACAGATACGCAGTATTTT.

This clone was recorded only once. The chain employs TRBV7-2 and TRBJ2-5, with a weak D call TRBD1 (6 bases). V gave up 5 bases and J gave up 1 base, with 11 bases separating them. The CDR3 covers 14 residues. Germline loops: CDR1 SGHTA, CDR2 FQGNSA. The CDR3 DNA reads TGTGCCAGCAGCCTCACAGGGCCCCAAGAGACCCAGTACTTC. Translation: CASSLTGPQETQYF.

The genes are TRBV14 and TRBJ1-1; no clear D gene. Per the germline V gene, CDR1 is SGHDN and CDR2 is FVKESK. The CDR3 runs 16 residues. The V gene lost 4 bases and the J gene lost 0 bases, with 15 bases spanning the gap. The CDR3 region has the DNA TGTGCCAGCAGCCCCCTTGGAGACACCATGAACACTGAAGCTTTCTTT. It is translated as CASSPLGDTMNTEAFF.

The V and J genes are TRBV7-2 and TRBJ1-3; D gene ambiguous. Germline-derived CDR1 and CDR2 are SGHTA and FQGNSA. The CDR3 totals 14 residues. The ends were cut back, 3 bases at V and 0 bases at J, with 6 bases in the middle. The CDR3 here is CASSFGSSGNTIYF. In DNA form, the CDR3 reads TGTGCCAGCAGCTTTGGGAGCTCTGGAAACACCATATATTTT.

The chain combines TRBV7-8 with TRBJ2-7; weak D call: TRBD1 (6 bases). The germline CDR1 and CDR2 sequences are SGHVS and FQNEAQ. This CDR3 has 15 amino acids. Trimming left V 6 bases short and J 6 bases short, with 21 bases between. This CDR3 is CASSSLRGRFAEQYF. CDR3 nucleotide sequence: TGTGCCAGCAGTTCTCTTAGGGGGAGATTCGCCGAGCAGTACTTC.

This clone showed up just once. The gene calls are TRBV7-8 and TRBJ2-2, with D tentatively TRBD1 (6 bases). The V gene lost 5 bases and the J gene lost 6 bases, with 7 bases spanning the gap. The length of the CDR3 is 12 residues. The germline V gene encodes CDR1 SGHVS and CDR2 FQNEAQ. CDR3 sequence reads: CASSPGAGELFF. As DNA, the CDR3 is TGTGCCAGCAGCCCAGGGGCCGGGGAGCTGTTTTTT. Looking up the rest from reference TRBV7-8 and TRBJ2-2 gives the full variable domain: GAGVSQSPRYKVAKRGQDVALRCDPISGHVSLFWYQQALGQGPEFLTYFQNEAQLDKSGLPSDRFFAERPEGSVSTLKIQRTQQEDSAVYLCASSPGAGELFFGEGSRLTVL.

For the CDR3, the DNA is TGTGCCAGCACCCTTGGGACAGCCCTGAACTATGGCTACACCTTC. It is translated as CASTLGTALNYGYTF. The chain recombines TRBV5-5 with TRBJ1-2; 7 nucleotides line up with TRBD1. CDR1 is SGHKS, CDR2 YYEKEE, per germline (reference sequence). The CDR3 covers 15 residues. J was trimmed by 2 bases and V by 6 bases; bases with no gene match: 10. Together with reference TRBV5-5 and TRBJ1-2, the CDR3 gives the full variable domain: DAGVTQSPTHLIKTRGQQVTLRCSPISGHKSVSWYQQVLGQGPQFIFQYYEKEERGRGNFPDRFSARQFPNYSSELNVNALLLGDSALYLCASTLGTALNYGYTFGSGTRLTVV.

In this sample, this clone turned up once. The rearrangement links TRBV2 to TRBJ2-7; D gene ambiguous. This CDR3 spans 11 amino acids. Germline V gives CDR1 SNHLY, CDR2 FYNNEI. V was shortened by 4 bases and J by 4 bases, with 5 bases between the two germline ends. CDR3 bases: TGTGCCAGCAGTGCAGAATACGAGCAGTACTTC. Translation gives CASSAEYEQYF. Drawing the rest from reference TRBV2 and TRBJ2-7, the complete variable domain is EPEVTQTPSHQVTQMGQEVILRCVPISNHLYFYWYRQILGQKVEFLVSFYNNEISEKSEIFDDQFSVERPDGSNFTLKIRSTKLEDSAMYFCASSAEYEQYFGPGTRLTVT.